The entry that follows covers one T cell receptor beta chain sequence. Its antigen is still unknown. Produced via immunoSEQ multiplex PCR; TCRdb's table is partial and in-frame only. There are 62,000 or so clones in the sample; less than 80% occur only once, and 8.5% to 10% lies in the top ten. The sample is drawn from a study of radiotherapy plus CTLA-4 blockade in lung cancer. Study background: With roughly a third of patients having disease control, objective responses were seen in 15% to 20%.

Findings and caveats of the study: Early blood T cell clone dynamics reportedly forecast response best, with interferon-beta. Radiotherapy plus ipilimumab was followed by expansion in blood of tumor-derived TCR clones.

Participants had chemo-refractory metastatic non-small-cell lung cancer and were treated with focal radiation plus ipilimumab CTLA-4 blockade. The TCR originated in a human donor with non-small cell lung cancer who had a complete response to radiotherapy plus ipilimumab. The sample consisted of peripheral blood, taken from a patient treated with radiotherapy plus ipilimumab.

DNA of the CDR3: TGTGCCAGCAGCCCCCAGACAGGGCAATATGGCTACACCTTC. Translated, it gives CASSPQTGQYGYTF. V is TRBV7-2 and J is TRBJ1-2; TRBD1 matches at 7 bases. The germline V gene encodes CDR1 SGHTA and CDR2 FQGNSA. Trimming cost V 5 bases and J 5 bases; bases outside gene matches: 8. The CDR3 sequence is 14 residues long.